The 22 T cell receptor beta chains presented below share a single source sample, sequenced in a study of glioma-infiltrating T cells. Amplification of TCR alpha and beta CDR3 regions from RNA used iRepertoire nested multiplex PCR. TCRdb fed the multiplex PCR reads into MiXCR, producing one record per CDR3 protein. This sample yields under 200,000 distinct CDR3 sequences, of which more than 35% are seen a single time; roughly 5.4% belongs to the top ten. Sample: glioma tissue, nonneoplastic brain tissue, or PBMCs (not recorded which). The receptors were sampled from a human donor with low-grade glioma or glioblastoma, undergoing nonglioma brain surgery, or in good health (not recorded which).

The chain uses TRBV11-3 and TRBJ2-3, with D perhaps assigned TRBD1 or TRBD2 (7 bases each). This CDR3 spans 14 amino acids. The germline V gene has CDR1 SGHNT and CDR2 YENEEA. The germline V and J ends were trimmed by 8 bases and 6 bases, with 18 bases remaining between them. The CDR3 bases are TGTGCCAGCTCGGGGGAGGGGGCGAGGGATACGCAGTATTTT. Residues: CASSGEGARDTQYF.

This clonotype occurred many times. This chain connects TRBV7-9 to TRBJ2-5; D remains unclear. Germline assignment: CDR1 SEHNR and CDR2 FQNEAQ (reference sequence). This CDR3 comprises 11 residues. Trimming removed 5 bases from V and 1 base from J, with 2 bases in between. CDR3 protein: CASSIQETQYF. The CDR3 nucleotides read TGTGCCAGCAGCATCCAAGAGACCCAGTACTTC.

This clonotype was observed at least ten times. This chain links TRBV20-1 with TRBJ1-6, with a tentative D call TRBD1 (6 bases). The CDR3 spans 15 residues. Trimming took 4 bases from V and 10 from J, leaving 20 bases between them. Looked up from germline, CDR1 is DFQATT and CDR2 is SNEGSKA (reference sequence). Here the CDR3 DNA reads TGCAGTGCTATAGGTGGTGGTCAGGGACAATCACCCCTCCACTTT. It specifies CSAIGGGQGQSPLHF.

As for this clonotype: A much larger clone sits a single nucleotide away, making a read error possible. This chain links TRBV28 with TRBJ2-1; 7 nucleotides agree with TRBD2. There are 17 residues in the CDR3. The V gene end was trimmed by 5 bases and the J gene end by 6 bases; junction bases not matched to a gene: 16. The germline gives CDR1 MDHEN, CDR2 SYDVKM. CDR3 in DNA: TGTGCCAGCAGTCGCCCTGGACTAGTGGGAGGAGGCAATGAGCAGTTCTTC. This gives the protein CASSRPGLVGGGNEQFF.

For this clonotype: One end of the junction is discordant with germline, which a read error may explain. This rearrangement joins TRBV7-8 to TRBJ2-3, with D uncertain. The CDR3 is made up of 15 amino acids. Germline V CDR1 and CDR2: SGHVS, FQNEAQ. DNA for the CDR3: TGTGCCGGCAGCTTACGACGGCAGACATCAGATACGCAGTATTTT. Its translation: CAGSLRRQTSDTQYF.

Many counts were recorded for this clonotype. This rearrangement joins TRBV7-2 to TRBJ2-5; D is perhaps TRBD2 (6 bases). The CDR3 is 14 residues long. The germline V and J ends were trimmed by 4 bases and 1 base, with 10 bases remaining between them. CDR1 is SGHTA, CDR2 FQGNSA, per germline. CDR3 protein: CASSSGLLQETQYF. The CDR3 bases are TGTGCCAGCAGCTCGGGACTCCTCCAAGAGACCCAGTACTTC.

The V call is TRBV7-8, the J call TRBJ2-7; D remains unclear. This CDR3 is 14 amino acids long. Germline V gives CDR1 SGHVS, CDR2 FQNEAQ. The germline V and J ends were trimmed by 7 bases and 0 bases, with 13 bases remaining between them. Here the CDR3 reads CASIPTRSSYEQYF. CDR3 DNA sequence: TGTGCCAGCATCCCGACACGCAGCTCCTACGAGCAGTACTTC. The variable domain in full, with the rest retrieved from reference TRBV7-8 and TRBJ2-7, is GAGVSQSPRYKVAKRGQDVALRCDPISGHVSLFWYQQALGQGPEFLTYFQNEAQLDKSGLPSDRFFAERPEGSVSTLKIQRTQQEDSAVYLCASIPTRSSYEQYFGPGTRLTVT.

On this clonotype: This may stem from a read error, because a much larger clone lies one nucleotide away. The V gene is TRBV7-9, the J gene TRBJ2-3; 9 bases match TRBD2. Germline trimming cut 7 bases from V and 4 bases from J; bases unmatched to any gene: 9. This CDR3 has 15 residues. Germline V lookup: CDR1 SEHNR, CDR2 FQNEAQ (reference sequence). CDR3: CASKNSGSSADTQYF. The CDR3 nucleotides are TGTGCCAGCAAAAATAGCGGGAGTAGCGCAGATACGCAGTATTTT.

The CDR3: CSASGASGRQTDTQYF. In DNA, the CDR3 is TGCAGTGCGAGTGGGGCTAGCGGGAGACAGACAGATACGCAGTATTTT. The V call is TRBV20-1, the J call TRBJ2-3; 10 bases fit TRBD2. Trimming took 6 bases from V and 3 from J; bases not matched to a gene: 12. CDR1 and CDR2 from the germline V gene are DFQATT and SNEGSKA (reference sequence). This CDR3 region has 16 residues.

V and J are TRBV7-9 and TRBJ2-1; a weak D match, TRBD2 (6 bases). The germline V gene encodes CDR1 SEHNR and CDR2 FQNEAQ (reference sequence). The CDR3 has 14 amino acids. V was clipped by 4 bases and J by 8 bases, with 15 bases between them. The CDR3 nucleotides are TGTGCCAGCAGCTACCGGGACTTTCAGGATGAGCAGTTCTTC. Encoded protein: CASSYRDFQDEQFF.

To note about this clonotype: It may be a read error: a sequence one base away is much more abundant. This chain connects TRBV6-1 to TRBJ2-4; maybe TRBD1 (6 bases). The CDR3 consists of 15 residues. Germline V gene lookup returns CDR1 MNHNS and CDR2 SASEGT. The CDR3 nucleotides are TGTGCCAGCAGTGATCATGGGGGCACCAAAAACACTCAGTACTTC. Translated: CASSDHGGTKNTQYF.

As regards this clonotype: A read error may be the cause here, since a much bigger clone is one base away. This CDR3 is CSARDRGGLNEEFF. The CDR3 nucleotides read TGCAGCGCCCGGGACAGGGGAGGCCTCAATGAGGAGTTCTTC. The rearrangement links TRBV29-1 to TRBJ2-1; 10 bases align to TRBD1. The CDR3 has 14 amino acids. In germline, CDR1 is SQVTM, CDR2 ANQGSEA.

Remarks on this clonotype: The junction differs from germline at one of its ends, possibly a read error. The rearrangement links TRBV10-3 to TRBJ2-5, with TRBD2 as a possible D gene (5 bases). Germline V gives CDR1 ENHRY, CDR2 SYGVKD. This CDR3 has 13 amino acids. The CDR3 loop is CAIRSREQEAQYF. The CDR3 DNA sequence: TGTGCCATCAGGTCCCGGGAACAAGAGGCCCAGTACTTC.

A remark on this clonotype: A clone one base away is much larger, so this may be a read error. CDR3 protein: CSARDEAECYEQYF. CDR3 coding DNA: TGCAGTGCTAGAGATGAGGCAGAATGCTACGAGCAGTACTTC. The chain links TRBV20-1 to TRBJ2-7, with unresolved D. The CDR3 consists of 14 residues. Trimming cost V 0 bases and J 3 bases, with 12 bases left between them. The germline V gene encodes CDR1 DFQATT and CDR2 SNEGSKA (reference sequence).

Remarks on this clonotype: A much larger clone sits a single nucleotide away, making a read error possible. The chain is built from TRBV2 and TRBJ1-5; D uncertain. The germline CDR1 and CDR2 sequences are SNHLY and FYNNEI. This CDR3 comprises 14 residues. The chain's CDR3 is CASSEVYSNQPHHF. CDR3 in DNA: TGTGCCAGCAGTGAAGTTTATAGCAATCAGCCCCATCATTTT. Drawing the rest from reference TRBV2 and TRBJ1-5, the complete variable domain is EPEVTQTPSHQVTQMGQEVILRCVPISNHLYFYWYRQILGQKVEFLVSFYNNEISEKSEIFDDQFSVERPDGSNFTLKIRSTKLEDSAMYFCASSEVYSNQPHHFGDGTRLSIL.

J is TRBJ2-7 and V is TRBV5-1; tentative D call: TRBD2 (5 bases). The germline V and J ends were trimmed by 1 base and 5 bases, with 16 bases remaining between them. The CDR3 runs 15 residues. The germline V gene has CDR1 SGHRS and CDR2 YFSETQ. The CDR3 region has the DNA TGCGCCAGCAGCTTGAATGGGAGAATAGAGGACGAGCAGTACTTC. As protein: CASSLNGRIEDEQYF.

This clonotype was observed at least ten times. An end of the junction differs from the germline gene, which may be a read error. V and J are TRBV5-1 and TRBJ2-7; TRBD1 is a possible D gene (6 bases). There are 12 residues in the CDR3. The germline V gene encodes CDR1 SGHRS and CDR2 YFSETQ. The CDR3 DNA is TGTGCCAGCAGTCCGGACAGCTACGAGCAGTACTTC. Translated: CASSPDSYEQYF.

This clonotype was observed a handful of times. J is TRBJ1-2 and V is TRBV12-3 or TRBV12-4, with D maybe TRBD1 (5 bases). V was clipped by 7 bases and J by 7 bases, with 16 bases between them. The CDR3 length is 13 residues. CDR3 in amino acids: CASNQPGEAGYTF. For the CDR3, the DNA is TGTGCCAGCAACCAACCGGGGGAGGCTGGCTACACCTTC.

To note about this clonotype: A much more abundant neighbour one base away suggests this may be a read error. CDR3: CSAFSSGRTFSYEQNF. CDR3 nucleotide sequence: TGCAGTGCTTTTTCTAGCGGGAGAACCTTTTCCTACGAGCAGAACTTC. This sequence joins TRBV20-1 and TRBJ2-7; 10 bases match TRBD2. The germline CDR1 and CDR2 sequences are DFQATT and SNEGSKA (reference sequence). The CDR3 extends over 16 amino acids.

The genes are TRBV4-1 and TRBJ2-5; tentative D call: TRBD1 (5 bases). CDR3 size: 15 residues. Trimming took off 0 bases at V and 2 bases at J, with 10 bases between the two ends. Germline V gene data show CDR1 as MGHRA and CDR2 as YSYEKL. The CDR3 sequence: CASSQEGDTQETQYF. CDR3 DNA: TGCGCCAGCAGCCAAGAAGGGGATACTCAAGAGACCCAGTACTTC.

As DNA, the CDR3 is TGTGCCAGCAGTGAGGGTAGCGGGAATACCGGGGAGCTGTTTTTT. Residues: CASSEGSGNTGELFF. This chain joins TRBV2 and TRBJ2-2, with 8 nucleotides matching TRBD2. The CDR3 length is 15 residues. V lost 3 bases and J lost 5; bases outside the gene matches: 5. Germline loops: CDR1 SNHLY, CDR2 FYNNEI.

Ten or more counts support this clonotype. The chain has TRBV20-1 and TRBJ2-2, with a possible D match to TRBD1 (5 bases). The V end lost 7 bases, the J end lost 6 bases, and 18 bases lay between the germline ends. Per germline, CDR1 DFQATT and CDR2 SNEGSKA (reference sequence). There are 14 residues in the CDR3. This CDR3 reads CSGQDRGPAGELFF. The CDR3 nucleotides are TGCAGTGGCCAAGATAGGGGCCCCGCCGGGGAGCTGTTTTTT.